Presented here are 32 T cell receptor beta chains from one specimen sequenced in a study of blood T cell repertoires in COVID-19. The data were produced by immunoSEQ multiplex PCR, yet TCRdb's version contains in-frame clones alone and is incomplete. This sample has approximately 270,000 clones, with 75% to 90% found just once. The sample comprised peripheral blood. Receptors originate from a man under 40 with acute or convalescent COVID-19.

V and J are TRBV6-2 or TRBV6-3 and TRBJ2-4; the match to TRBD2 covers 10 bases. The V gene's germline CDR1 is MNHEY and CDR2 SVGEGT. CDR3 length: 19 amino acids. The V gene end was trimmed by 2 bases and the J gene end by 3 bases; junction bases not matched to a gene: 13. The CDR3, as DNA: TGTGCCAGCAGTTACCCAACTAGCGGGAAAGTTGGGGTCAAAAACATTCAGTACTTC. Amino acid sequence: CASSYPTSGKVGVKNIQYF.

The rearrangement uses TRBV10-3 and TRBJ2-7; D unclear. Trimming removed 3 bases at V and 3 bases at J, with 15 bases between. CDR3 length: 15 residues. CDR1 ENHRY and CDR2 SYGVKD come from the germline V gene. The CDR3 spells CAISDPTTSLYEQYF. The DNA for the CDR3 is TGTGCCATCAGTGACCCCACTACATCCCTCTACGAGCAGTACTTC.

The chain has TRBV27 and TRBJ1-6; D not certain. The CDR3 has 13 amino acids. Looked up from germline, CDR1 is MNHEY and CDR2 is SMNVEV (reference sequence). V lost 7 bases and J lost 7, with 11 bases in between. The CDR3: CASTGRANSPLHF. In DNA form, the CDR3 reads TGTGCCAGCACGGGGAGGGCGAATTCACCCCTCCACTTT.

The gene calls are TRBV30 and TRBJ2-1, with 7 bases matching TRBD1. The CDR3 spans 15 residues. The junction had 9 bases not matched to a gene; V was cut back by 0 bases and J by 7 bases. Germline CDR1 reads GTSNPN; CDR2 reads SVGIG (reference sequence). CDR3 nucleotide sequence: TGTGCCTGGAGTGTACAACAGGGGAGCAAAAATGAGCAGTTCTTC. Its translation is CAWSVQQGSKNEQFF. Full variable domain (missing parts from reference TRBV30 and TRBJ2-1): SQTIHQWPATLVQPVGSPLSLECTVEGTSNPNLYWYRQAAGRGLQLLFYSVGIGQISSEVPQNLSASRPQDRQFILSSKKLLLSDSGFYLCAWSVQQGSKNEQFFGPGTRLTVL.

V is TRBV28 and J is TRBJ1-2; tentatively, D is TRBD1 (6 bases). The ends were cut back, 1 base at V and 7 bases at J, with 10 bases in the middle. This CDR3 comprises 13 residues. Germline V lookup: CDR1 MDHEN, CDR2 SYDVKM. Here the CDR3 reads CASSLSGVGGYTF. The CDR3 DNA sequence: TGTGCCAGCAGTTTATCAGGGGTAGGTGGCTACACCTTC.

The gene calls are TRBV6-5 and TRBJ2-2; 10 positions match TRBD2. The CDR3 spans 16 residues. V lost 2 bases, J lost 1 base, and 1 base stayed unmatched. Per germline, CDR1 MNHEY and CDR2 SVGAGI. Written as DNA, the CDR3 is TGTGCCAGCAGTTACCTAGCGGGAGTGAACACCGGGGAGCTGTTTTTT. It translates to CASSYLAGVNTGELFF.

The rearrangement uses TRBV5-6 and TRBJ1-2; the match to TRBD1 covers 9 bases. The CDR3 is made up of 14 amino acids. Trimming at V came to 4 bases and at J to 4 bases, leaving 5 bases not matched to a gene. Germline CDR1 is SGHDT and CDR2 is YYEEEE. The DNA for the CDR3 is TGTGCCAGCAGCCGTCCGGGACAGGGCTATGGCTACACCTTC. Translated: CASSRPGQGYGYTF.

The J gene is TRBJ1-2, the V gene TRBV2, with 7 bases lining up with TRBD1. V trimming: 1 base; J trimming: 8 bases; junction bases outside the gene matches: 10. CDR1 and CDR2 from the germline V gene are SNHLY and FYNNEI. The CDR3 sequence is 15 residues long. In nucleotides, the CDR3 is TGTGCCAGCAGTGAAGGCTCGGGACAGAAACGAGGCTACACCTTC. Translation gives CASSEGSGQKRGYTF.

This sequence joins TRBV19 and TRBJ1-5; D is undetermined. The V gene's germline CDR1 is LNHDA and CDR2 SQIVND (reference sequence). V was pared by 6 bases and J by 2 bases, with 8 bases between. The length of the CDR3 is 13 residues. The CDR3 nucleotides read TGTGCCAGTAGCCTACTCGGCAATCAGCCCCAGCATTTT. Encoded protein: CASSLLGNQPQHF.

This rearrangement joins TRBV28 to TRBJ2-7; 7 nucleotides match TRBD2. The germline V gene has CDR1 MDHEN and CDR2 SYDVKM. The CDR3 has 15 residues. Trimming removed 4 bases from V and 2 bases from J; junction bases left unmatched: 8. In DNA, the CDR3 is TGTGCCAGCAGTTCCCAAGGGGAGGGGCCCTACGAGCAGTACTTC. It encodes CASSSQGEGPYEQYF.

In DNA, the CDR3 is TGTGCCAGCGCTACCTGGGACACCAACAATGAGCAGTTCTTC. It specifies CASATWDTNNEQFF. The chain has TRBV19 and TRBJ2-1; D perhaps matches TRBD1 (6 bases). Germline V CDR1 and CDR2: LNHDA, SQIVND (reference sequence). V dropped 9 bases and J dropped 5 bases, with 17 bases sitting between them. The CDR3 contains 14 residues.

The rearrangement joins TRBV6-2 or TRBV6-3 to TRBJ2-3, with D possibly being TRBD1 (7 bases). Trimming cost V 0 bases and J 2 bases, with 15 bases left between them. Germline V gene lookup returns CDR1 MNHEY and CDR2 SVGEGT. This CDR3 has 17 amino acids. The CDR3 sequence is CASSYSRRGRLTDTQYF. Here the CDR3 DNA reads TGTGCCAGCAGTTACTCGAGGAGGGGGCGTCTCACAGATACGCAGTATTTT.

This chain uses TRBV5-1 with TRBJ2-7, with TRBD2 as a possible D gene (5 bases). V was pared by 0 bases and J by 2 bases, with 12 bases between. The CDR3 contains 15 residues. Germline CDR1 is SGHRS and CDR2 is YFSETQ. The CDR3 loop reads CASSLGGSLTYEQYF. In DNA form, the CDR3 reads TGCGCCAGCAGCTTGGGAGGGTCCTTAACCTACGAGCAGTACTTC.

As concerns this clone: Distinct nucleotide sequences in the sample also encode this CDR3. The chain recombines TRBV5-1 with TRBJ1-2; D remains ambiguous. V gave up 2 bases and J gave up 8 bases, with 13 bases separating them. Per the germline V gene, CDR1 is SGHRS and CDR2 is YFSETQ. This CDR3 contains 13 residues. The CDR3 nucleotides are TGCGCCAGCAGCTTACCTGGCGCGGGGGGCTACACCTTC. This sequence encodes CASSLPGAGGYTF.

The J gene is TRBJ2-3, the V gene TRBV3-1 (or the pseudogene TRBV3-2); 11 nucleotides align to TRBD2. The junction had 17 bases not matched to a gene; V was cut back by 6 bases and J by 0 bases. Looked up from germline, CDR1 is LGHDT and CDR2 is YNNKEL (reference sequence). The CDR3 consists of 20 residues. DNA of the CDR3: TGTGCCAGCAGTCCATTCGGGGCTAGCGGGGGGCCTGGGAGCACAGATACGCAGTATTTT. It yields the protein CASSPFGASGGPGSTDTQYF.

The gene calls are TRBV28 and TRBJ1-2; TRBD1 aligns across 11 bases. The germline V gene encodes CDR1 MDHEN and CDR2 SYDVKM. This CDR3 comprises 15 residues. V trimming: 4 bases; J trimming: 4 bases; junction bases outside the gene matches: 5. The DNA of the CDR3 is TGTGCCAGCAGTTCGGGGACAGGGGGGCTCTATGGCTACACCTTC. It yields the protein CASSSGTGGLYGYTF.

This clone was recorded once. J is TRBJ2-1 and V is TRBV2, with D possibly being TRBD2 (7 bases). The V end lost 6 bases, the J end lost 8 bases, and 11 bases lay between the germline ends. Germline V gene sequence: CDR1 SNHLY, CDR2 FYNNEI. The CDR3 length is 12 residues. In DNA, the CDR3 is TGTGCCAGCAGAGGAGGGGGGGATGAGCAGTTCTTC. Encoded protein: CASRGGGDEQFF. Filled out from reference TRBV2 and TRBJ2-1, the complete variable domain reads EPEVTQTPSHQVTQMGQEVILRCVPISNHLYFYWYRQILGQKVEFLVSFYNNEISEKSEIFDDQFSVERPDGSNFTLKIRSTKLEDSAMYFCASRGGGDEQFFGPGTRLTVL.

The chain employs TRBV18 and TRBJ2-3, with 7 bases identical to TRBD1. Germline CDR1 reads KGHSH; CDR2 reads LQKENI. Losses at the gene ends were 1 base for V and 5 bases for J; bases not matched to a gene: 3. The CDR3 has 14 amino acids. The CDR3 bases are TGTGCCAGCTCACCACAGGGGGCTGGAGATACGCAGTATTTT. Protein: CASSPQGAGDTQYF.

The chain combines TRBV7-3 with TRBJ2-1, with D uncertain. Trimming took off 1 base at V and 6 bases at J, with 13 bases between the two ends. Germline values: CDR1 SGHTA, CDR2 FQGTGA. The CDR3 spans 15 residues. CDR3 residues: CASSLKASYSNEQFF. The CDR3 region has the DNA TGTGCCAGCAGCTTAAAAGCGAGTTATAGCAATGAGCAGTTCTTC.

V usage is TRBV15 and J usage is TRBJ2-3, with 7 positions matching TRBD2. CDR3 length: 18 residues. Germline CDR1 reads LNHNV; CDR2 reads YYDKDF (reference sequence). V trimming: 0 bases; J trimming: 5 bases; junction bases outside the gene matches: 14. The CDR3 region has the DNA TGTGCCACCAGCAGAGATCTGACCACCCGCCCGGGGGGAGATACGCAGTATTTT. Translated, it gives CATSRDLTTRPGGDTQYF.

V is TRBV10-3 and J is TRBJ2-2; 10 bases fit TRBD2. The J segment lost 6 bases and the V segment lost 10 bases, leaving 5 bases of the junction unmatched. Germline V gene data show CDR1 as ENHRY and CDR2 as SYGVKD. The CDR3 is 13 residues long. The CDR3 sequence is CATKREGPGELFF. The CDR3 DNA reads TGTGCCACGAAGCGGGAGGGCCCCGGGGAGCTGTTTTTT.

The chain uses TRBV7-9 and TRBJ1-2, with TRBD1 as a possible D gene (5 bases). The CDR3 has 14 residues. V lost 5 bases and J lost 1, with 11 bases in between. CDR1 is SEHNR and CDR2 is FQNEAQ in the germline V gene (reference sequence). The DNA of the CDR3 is TGTGCCAGCAGCCAGACGACAGTTAACTATGGCTACACCTTC. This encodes CASSQTTVNYGYTF.

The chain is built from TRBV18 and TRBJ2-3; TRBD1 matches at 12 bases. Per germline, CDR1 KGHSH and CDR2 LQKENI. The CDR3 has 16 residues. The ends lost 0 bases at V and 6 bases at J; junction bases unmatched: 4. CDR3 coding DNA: TGTGCCAGCTCACCACCGGGGGACAGGGGGCTGGATACGCAGTATTTT. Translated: CASSPPGDRGLDTQYF.

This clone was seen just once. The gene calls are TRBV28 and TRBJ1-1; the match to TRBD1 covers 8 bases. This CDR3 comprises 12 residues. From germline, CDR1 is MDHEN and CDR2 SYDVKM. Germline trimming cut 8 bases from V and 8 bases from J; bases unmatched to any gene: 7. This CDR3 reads CASRGQAKEAFF. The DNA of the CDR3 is TGTGCCAGCCGGGGACAGGCCAAAGAAGCTTTCTTT.

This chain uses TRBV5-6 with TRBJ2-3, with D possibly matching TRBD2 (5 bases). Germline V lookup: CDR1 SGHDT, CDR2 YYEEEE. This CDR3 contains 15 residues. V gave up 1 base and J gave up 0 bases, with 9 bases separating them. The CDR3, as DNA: TGTGCCAGCAGCTTGAGCGGAACTAGCACAGATACGCAGTATTTT. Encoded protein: CASSLSGTSTDTQYF.

CDR3 DNA sequence: TGTGCCTGGAGTGCAGGGCTCCAAAGGGATGGCTACACCTTC. Amino acid sequence: CAWSAGLQRDGYTF. This rearrangement joins TRBV30 to TRBJ1-2; D might be TRBD1 (5 bases). This CDR3 is built from 14 residues. Germline loops: CDR1 GTSNPN, CDR2 SVGIG (reference sequence). The V gene lost 1 base and the J gene lost 6 bases, with 15 bases spanning the gap.

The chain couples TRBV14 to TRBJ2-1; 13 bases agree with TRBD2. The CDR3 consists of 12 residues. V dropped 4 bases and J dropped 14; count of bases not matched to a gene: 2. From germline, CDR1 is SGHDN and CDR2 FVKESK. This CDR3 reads CASSPGLAGEFF. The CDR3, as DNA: TGTGCCAGCAGCCCAGGACTAGCGGGAGAGTTCTTC.

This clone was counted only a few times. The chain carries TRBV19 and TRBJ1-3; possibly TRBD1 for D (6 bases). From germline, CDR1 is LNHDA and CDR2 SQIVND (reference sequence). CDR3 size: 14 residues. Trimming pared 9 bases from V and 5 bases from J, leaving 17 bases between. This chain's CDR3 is CASSFQGDRNTIYF. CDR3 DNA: TGTGCCAGCTCATTCCAAGGGGACAGAAACACCATATATTTT. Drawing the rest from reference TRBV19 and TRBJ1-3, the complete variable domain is DGGITQSPKYLFRKEGQNVTLSCEQNLNHDAMYWYRQDPGQGLRLIYYSQIVNDFQKGDIAEGYSVSREKKESFPLTVTSAQKNPTAFYLCASSFQGDRNTIYFGEGSWLTVV.

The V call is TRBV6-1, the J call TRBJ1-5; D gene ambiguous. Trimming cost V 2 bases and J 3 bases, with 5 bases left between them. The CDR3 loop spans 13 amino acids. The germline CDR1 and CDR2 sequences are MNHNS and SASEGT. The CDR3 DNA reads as TGTGCCAGCAGTGAACACACCAATCAGCCCCAGCATTTT. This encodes CASSEHTNQPQHF.

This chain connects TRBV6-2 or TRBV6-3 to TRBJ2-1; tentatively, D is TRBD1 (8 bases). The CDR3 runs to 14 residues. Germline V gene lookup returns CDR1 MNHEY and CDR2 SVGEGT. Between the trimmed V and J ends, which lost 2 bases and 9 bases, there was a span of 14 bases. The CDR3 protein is CASSYLYRGGEQFF. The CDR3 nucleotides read TGTGCCAGCAGTTACCTTTACAGGGGGGGTGAGCAGTTCTTC.

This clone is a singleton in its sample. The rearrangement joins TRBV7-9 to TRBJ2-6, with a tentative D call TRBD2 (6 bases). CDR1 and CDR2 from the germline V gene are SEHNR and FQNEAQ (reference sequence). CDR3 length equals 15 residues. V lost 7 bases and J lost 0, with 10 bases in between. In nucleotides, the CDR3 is TGTGCCAGCACCGGGCGGGACTCTGGGGCCAACGTCCTGACTTTC. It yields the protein CASTGRDSGANVLTF.

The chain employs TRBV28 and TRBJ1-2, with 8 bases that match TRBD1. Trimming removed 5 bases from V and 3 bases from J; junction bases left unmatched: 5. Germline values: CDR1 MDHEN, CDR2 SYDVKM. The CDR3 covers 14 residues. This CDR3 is CASSGQGRDYGYTF. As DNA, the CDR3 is TGTGCCAGCAGTGGACAGGGAAGGGACTATGGCTACACCTTC.